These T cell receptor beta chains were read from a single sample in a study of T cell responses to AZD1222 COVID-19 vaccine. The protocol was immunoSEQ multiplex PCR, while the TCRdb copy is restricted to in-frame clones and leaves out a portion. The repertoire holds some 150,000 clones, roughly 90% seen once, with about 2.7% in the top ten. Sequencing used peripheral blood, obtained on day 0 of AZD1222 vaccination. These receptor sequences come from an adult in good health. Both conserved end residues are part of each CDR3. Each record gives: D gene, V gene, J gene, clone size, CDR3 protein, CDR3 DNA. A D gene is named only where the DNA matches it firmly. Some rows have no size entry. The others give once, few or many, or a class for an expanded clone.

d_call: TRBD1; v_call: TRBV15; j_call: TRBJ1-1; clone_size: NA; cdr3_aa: CATIADRAAPEAFF; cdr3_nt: TGTGCCACCATCGCGGACAGGGCGGCGCCTGAAGCTTTCTTT
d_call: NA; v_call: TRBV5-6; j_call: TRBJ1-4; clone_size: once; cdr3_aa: CASSSSNEKLFF; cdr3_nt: TGTGCCAGCAGCTCCAGTAATGAAAAACTGTTTTTT
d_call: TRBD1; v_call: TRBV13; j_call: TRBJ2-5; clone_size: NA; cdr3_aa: CASSSSLQGQETQYF; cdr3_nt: TGTGCCAGCAGCTCCTCATTACAGGGGCAGGAGACCCAGTACTTC
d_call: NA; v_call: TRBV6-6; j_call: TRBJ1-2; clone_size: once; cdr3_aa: CASTLNRDSEGYGYTF; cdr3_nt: TGTGCCAGCACCCTTAACCGGGACTCGGAGGGGTATGGCTACACCTTC
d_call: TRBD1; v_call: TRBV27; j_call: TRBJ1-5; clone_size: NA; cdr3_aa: CASSRRGSGTGVSNQPQHF; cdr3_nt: TGTGCCAGCAGCCGACGGGGTAGTGGGACAGGGGTTAGCAATCAGCCCCAGCATTTT
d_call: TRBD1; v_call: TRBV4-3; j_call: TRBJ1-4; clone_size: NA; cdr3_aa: CASSHWGRTGDEKLFF; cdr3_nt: TGCGCCAGCAGCCACTGGGGCAGGACAGGGGATGAAAAACTGTTTTTT
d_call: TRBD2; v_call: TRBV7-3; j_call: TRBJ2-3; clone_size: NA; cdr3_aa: CASSSAGTSGTDTQYF; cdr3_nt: TGTGCCAGCAGTTCCGCCGGGACTAGCGGCACAGATACGCAGTATTTT
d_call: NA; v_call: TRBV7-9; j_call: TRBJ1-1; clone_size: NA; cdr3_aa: CASSLAGFTEAFF; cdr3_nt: TGTGCCAGCAGCTTGGCAGGGTTCACTGAAGCTTTCTTT
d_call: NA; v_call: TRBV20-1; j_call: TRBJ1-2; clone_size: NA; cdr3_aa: CSPSGGGSYTF; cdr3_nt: TGCAGTCCCAGCGGGGGGGGAAGCTACACCTTC
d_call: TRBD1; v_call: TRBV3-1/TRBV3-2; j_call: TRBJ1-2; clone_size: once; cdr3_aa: CASSRQGRSFLYGYTF; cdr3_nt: TGTGCCAGCAGCAGACAGGGGCGCTCCTTTCTCTATGGCTACACCTTC
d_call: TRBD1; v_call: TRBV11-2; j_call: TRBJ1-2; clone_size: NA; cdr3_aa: CATRDRGYGYTF; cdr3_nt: TGTGCCACCCGGGACAGGGGCTATGGCTACACCTTC
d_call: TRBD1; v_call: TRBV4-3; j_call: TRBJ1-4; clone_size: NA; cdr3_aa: CASSQASGTGGEKLFF; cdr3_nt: TGCGCCAGCAGCCAAGCTTCAGGGACAGGAGGAGAAAAACTGTTTTTT
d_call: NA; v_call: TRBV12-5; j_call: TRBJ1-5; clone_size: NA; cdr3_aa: CASGLTTPSRNQPQHF; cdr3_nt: TGTGCTAGTGGTTTAACAACACCCTCTCGCAATCAGCCCCAGCATTTT
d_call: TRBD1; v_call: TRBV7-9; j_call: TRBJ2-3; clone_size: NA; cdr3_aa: CASSSPDRVADTQYF; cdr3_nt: TGTGCCAGCAGCTCGCCGGACAGGGTTGCAGATACGCAGTATTTT
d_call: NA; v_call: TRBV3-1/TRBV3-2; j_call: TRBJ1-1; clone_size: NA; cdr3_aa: CASRQSGGFTEAFF; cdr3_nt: TGTGCCAGCAGACAGAGCGGGGGGTTTACTGAAGCTTTCTTT
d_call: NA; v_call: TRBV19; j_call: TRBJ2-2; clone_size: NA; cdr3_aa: CASSISMGGELFF; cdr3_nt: TGTGCCAGTAGCATATCTATGGGAGGGGAGCTGTTTTTT
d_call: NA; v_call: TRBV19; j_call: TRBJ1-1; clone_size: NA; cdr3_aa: CASRVVWARVINTEAFF; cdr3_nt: TGTGCCAGTAGAGTTGTTTGGGCCAGGGTCATCAACACTGAAGCTTTCTTT
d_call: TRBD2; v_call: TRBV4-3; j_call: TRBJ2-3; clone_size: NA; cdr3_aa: CASSQAPPSGGRTDTQYF; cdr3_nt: TGCGCCAGCAGCCAAGCCCCTCCTAGCGGAGGTCGCACAGATACGCAGTATTTT
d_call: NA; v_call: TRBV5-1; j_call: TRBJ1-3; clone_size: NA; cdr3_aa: CASSLQSSGNTIYF; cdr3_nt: TGCGCCAGCAGCTTGCAGAGCTCTGGAAACACCATATATTTT
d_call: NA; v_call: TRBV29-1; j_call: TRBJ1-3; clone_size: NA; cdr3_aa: CSVGGGGGNTIYF; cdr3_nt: TGCAGCGTTGGGGGGGGTGGTGGAAACACCATATATTTT
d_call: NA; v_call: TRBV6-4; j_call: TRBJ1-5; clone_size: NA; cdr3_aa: CASSDGMAGPQHF; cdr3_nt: TGTGCCAGCAGTGACGGCATGGCGGGGCCCCAGCATTTT
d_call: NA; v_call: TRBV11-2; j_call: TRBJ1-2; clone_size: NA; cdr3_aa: CASSLGTWDYGYTF; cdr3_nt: TGTGCCAGCAGCTTAGGGACGTGGGACTATGGCTACACCTTC
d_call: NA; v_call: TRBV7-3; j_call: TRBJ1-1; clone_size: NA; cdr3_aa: CASSLYQGRSTEAFF; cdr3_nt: TGTGCCAGCAGCTTATACCAGGGTCGGAGCACTGAAGCTTTCTTT
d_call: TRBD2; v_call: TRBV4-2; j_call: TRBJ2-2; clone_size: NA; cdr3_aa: CASSQSSSGLGTGELFF; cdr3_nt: TGTGCCAGCAGCCAATCGTCTAGCGGGCTGGGCACCGGGGAGCTGTTTTTT
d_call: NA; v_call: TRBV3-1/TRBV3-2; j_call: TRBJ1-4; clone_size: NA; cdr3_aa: CASSRAAAGGKLFF; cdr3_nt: TGTGCCAGCAGCCGGGCGGCGGCCGGGGGAAAACTGTTTTTT
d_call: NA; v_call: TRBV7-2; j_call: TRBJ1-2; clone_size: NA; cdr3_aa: CASSLGRQDYGYTF; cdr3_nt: TGTGCCAGCAGCTTGGGTCGACAGGACTATGGCTACACCTTC
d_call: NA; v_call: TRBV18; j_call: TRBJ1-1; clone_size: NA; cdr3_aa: CASSPNRRMDTEAFF; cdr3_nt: TGTGCCAGCTCACCTAACCGGAGGATGGACACTGAAGCTTTCTTT
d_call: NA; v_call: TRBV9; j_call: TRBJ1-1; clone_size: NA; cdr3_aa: CASSRGETEAFF; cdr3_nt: TGTGCCAGCAGCAGAGGGGAAACTGAAGCTTTCTTT
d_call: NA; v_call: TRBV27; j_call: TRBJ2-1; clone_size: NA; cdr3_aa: CASGTVSSYNEQFF; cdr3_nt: TGTGCCAGCGGGACTGTCAGCTCCTACAATGAGCAGTTCTTC
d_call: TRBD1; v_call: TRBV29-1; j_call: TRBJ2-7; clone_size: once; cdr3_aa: CSAQGPSSYEQYF; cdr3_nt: TGCAGCGCACAGGGGCCCTCAAGCTACGAGCAGTACTTC
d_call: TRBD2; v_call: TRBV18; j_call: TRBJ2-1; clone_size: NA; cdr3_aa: CASSPRTSVYNEQFF; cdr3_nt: TGTGCCAGCTCACCTCGGACTAGCGTTTACAATGAGCAGTTCTTC
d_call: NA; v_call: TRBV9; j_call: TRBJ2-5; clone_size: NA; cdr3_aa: CASSPRLYQETQYF; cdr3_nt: TGTGCCAGCAGCCCACGATTGTACCAAGAGACCCAGTACTTC
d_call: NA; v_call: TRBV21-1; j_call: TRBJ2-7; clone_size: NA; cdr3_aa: CASSKRASGSYEQYF; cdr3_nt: TGTGCCAGCAGCAAAAGGGCTAGCGGCTCCTACGAGCAGTACTTC
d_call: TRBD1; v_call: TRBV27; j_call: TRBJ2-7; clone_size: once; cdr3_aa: CASRAGGRGLIPTIYEQYF; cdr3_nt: TGTGCCAGCAGGGCAGGGGGCCGAGGTCTTATACCTACGATCTACGAGCAGTACTTC
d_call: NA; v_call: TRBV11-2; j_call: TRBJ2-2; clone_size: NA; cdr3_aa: CASSNKVFPGHKNTGELFF; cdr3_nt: TGTGCCAGCAGTAACAAAGTGTTTCCCGGACACAAGAACACCGGGGAGCTGTTTTTT
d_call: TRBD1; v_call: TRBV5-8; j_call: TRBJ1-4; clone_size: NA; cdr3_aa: CASSSQGAGEKLFF; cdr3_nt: TGTGCCAGCAGCTCACAGGGGGCCGGGGAAAAACTGTTTTTT
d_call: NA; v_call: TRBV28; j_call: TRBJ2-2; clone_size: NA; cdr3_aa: CASRIDRTNTGELFF; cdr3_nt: TGTGCCAGCAGGATTGACAGGACGAACACCGGAGAGCTGTTTTTT
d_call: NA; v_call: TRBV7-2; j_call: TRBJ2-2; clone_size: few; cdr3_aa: CASTPETYNSGELFF; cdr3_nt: TGTGCCAGCACCCCCGAAACGTACAACAGCGGGGAGCTGTTTTTT
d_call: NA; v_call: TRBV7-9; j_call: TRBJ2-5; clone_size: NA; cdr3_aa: CASSLANGGSQETQYF; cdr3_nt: TGTGCCAGCAGCTTAGCTAACGGGGGATCTCAAGAGACCCAGTACTTC
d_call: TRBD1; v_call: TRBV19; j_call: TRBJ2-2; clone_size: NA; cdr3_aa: CASSAHRDRWATTGELFF; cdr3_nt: TGTGCCAGTAGTGCACACCGGGACAGGTGGGCAACAACCGGGGAGCTGTTTTTT
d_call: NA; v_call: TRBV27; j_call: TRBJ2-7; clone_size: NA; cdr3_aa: CASSSTTRFEGGVYEQYF; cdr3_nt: TGTGCCAGCAGTTCAACGACACGGTTTGAGGGGGGGGTCTACGAGCAGTACTTC
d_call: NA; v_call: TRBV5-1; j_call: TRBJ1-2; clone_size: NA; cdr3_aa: CASSSYRADYGYTF; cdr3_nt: TGCGCCAGCAGCTCCTACAGGGCTGACTATGGCTACACCTTC
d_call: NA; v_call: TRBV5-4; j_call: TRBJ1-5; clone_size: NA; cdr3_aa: CASSLGHNQPQHF; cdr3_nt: TGTGCCAGCAGCTTGGGGCACAATCAGCCCCAGCATTTT
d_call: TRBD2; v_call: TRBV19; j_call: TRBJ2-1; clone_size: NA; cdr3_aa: CASSIKRGAHNEQFF; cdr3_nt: TGTGCCAGTAGTATTAAGCGGGGGGCACACAATGAGCAGTTCTTC
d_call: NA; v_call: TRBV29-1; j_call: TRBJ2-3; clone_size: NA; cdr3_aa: CSVLTDTQYF; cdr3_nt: TGCAGCGTTCTGACAGATACGCAGTATTTT
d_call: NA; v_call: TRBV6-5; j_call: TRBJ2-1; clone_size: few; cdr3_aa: CASKRDPYNEQFF; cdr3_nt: TGTGCCAGCAAACGGGATCCGTACAATGAGCAGTTCTTC
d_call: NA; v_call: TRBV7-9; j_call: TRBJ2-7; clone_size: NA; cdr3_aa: CASSQNRVEQYF; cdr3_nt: TGTGCCAGCAGCCAGAACAGGGTCGAGCAGTACTTC
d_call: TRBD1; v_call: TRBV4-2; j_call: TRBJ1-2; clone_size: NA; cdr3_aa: CASSQGPQGADYGYTF; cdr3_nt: TGTGCCAGCAGCCAAGGCCCACAGGGGGCGGACTATGGCTACACCTTC
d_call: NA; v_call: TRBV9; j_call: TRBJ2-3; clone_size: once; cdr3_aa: CASSSGGALSDTQYF; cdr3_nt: TGTGCCAGCAGCTCCGGAGGGGCCCTTTCAGATACGCAGTATTTT
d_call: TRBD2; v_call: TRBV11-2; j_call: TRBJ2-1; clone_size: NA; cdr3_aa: CASSLGGGGSYNEQFF; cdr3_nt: TGTGCCAGCAGCTTAGGCGGGGGGGGATCCTACAATGAGCAGTTCTTC
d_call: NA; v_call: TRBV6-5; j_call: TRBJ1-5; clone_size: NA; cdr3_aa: CASSPHGNQPQHF; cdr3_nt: TGTGCCAGCAGCCCGCATGGCAATCAGCCCCAGCATTTT
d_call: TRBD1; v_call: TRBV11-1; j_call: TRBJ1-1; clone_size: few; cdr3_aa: CASSLRMGQGKTEAFF; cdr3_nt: TGTGCCAGCAGCTTACGCATGGGACAGGGAAAGACTGAAGCTTTCTTT
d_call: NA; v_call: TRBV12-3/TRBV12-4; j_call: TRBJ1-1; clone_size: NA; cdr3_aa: CASSPGTEAFF; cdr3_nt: TGTGCCAGCAGCCCTGGCACTGAAGCTTTCTTT
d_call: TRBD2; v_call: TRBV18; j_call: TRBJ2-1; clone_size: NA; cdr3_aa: CASSPSGLAYLEQFF; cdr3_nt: TGTGCCAGCTCACCATCGGGACTAGCCTATCTTGAGCAGTTCTTC
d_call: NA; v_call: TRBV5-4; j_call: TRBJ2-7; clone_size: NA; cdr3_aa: CASSATVFSYEQYF; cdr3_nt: TGTGCCAGCAGCGCTACGGTGTTCTCCTACGAGCAGTACTTC